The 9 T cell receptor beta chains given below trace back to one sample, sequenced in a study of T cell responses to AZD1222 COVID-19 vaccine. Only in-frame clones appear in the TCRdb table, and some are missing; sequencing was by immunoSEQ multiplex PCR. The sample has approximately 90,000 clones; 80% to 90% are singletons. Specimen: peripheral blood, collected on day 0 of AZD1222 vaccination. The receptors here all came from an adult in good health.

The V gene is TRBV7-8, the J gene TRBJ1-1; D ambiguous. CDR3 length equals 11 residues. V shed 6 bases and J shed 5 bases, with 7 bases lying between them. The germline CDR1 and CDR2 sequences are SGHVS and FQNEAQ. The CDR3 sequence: CASRSVTEAFF. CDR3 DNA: TGTGCCAGCAGGTCGGTGACTGAAGCTTTCTTT.

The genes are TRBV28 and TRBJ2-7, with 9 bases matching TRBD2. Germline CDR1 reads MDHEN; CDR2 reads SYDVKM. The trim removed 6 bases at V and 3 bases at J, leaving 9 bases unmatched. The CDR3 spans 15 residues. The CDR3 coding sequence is TGTGCCAGCAGCTTCCGGGTTAGCGGGAGCTACGAGCAGTACTTC. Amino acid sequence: CASSFRVSGSYEQYF.

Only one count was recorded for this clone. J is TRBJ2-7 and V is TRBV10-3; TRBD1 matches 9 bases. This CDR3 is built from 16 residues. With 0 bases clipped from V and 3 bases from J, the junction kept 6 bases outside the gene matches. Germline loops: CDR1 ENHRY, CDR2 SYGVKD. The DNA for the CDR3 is TGTGCCATCAGTGAGTCCCGGGACAGGGCGGGCTACGAGCAGTACTTC. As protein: CAISESRDRAGYEQYF.

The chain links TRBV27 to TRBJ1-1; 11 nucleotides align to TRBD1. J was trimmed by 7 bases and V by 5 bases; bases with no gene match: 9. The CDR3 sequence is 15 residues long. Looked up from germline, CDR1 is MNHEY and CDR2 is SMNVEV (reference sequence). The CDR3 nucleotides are TGTGCCAGCAGTCTAGCTGGGACAGGGGGGCTTGAAGCTTTCTTT. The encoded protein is CASSLAGTGGLEAFF.

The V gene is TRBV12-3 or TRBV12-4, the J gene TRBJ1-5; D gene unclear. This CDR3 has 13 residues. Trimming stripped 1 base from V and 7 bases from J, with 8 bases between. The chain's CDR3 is CASSLDATQPQHF. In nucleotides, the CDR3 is TGTGCCAGCAGTTTAGATGCCACCCAGCCCCAGCATTTT.

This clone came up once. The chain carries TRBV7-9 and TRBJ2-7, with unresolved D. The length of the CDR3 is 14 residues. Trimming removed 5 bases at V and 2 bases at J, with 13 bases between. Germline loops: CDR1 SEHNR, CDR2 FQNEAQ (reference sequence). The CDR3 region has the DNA TGTGCCAGCAGCCCTTCATCATTACCCTACGAGCAGTACTTC. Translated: CASSPSSLPYEQYF.

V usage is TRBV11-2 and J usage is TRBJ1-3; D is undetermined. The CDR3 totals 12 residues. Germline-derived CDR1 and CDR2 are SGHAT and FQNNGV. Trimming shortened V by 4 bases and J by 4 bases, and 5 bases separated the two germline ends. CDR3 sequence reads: CASSSVGNTIYF. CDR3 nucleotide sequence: TGTGCCAGCAGCTCTGTAGGAAACACCATATATTTT.

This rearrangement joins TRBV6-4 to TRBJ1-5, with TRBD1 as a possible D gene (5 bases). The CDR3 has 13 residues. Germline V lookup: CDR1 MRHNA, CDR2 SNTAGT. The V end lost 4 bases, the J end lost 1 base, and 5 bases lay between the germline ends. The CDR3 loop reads CASSGQSNQPQHF. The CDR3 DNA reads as TGTGCCAGCAGTGGACAGAGCAATCAGCCCCAGCATTTT.

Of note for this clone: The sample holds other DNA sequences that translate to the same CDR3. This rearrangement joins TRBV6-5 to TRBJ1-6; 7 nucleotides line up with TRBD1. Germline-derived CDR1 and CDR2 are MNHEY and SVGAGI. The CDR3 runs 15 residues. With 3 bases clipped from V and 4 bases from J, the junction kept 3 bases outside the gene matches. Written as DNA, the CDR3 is TGTGCCAGCAGTTATACGGGACAGTATAATTCACCCCTCCACTTT. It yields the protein CASSYTGQYNSPLHF.